What follows are 14 T cell receptor beta chains derived from one specimen sequenced in a study of control samples from healthy donors and cancer patients. Generated by immunoSEQ multiplex PCR, the TCRdb table keeps only in-frame clones and is missing some. Found here are around 130,000 clones, 88% of them singletons; the top ten hold 3.2%. Sequencing was done on a sample of blood. The receptor source for this set is a man in his fifties in good health.

The V call is TRBV5-4, the J call TRBJ1-2; 7 bases are shared with TRBD1. Per germline, CDR1 SGHNT and CDR2 YYREEE (reference sequence). V was pared by 4 bases and J by 4 bases, with 10 bases of the junction left unmatched. The CDR3 contains 15 residues. CDR3: CASSQGQADFYGYTF. The CDR3 DNA reads TGTGCCAGCAGCCAAGGACAGGCTGATTTCTATGGCTACACCTTC.

This clone was counted only a few times. The chain has TRBV2 and TRBJ1-2; the D is unclear. V lost 6 bases and J 5 bases, leaving 13 bases between the germline ends. Germline V CDR1 and CDR2: SNHLY, FYNNEI. The CDR3 covers 13 residues. CDR3 nucleotides: TGTGCCAGCAGATTGGGGTCAGGTTATGGCTACACCTTC. Translation gives CASRLGSGYGYTF.

This chain links TRBV12-3 or TRBV12-4 with TRBJ1-1, with unresolved D. The CDR3 consists of 13 residues. Trimming left V 3 bases short and J 3 bases short, with 8 bases between. CDR3 bases: TGTGCCAGCAGTTTGAGGAAGGACACTGAAGCTTTCTTT. Its translation: CASSLRKDTEAFF.

The chain combines TRBV19 with TRBJ2-3, with 7 bases that match TRBD2. J gave up 8 bases and V 7 bases, and 3 bases lay outside the gene matches. The CDR3 covers 11 residues. Per germline, CDR1 LNHDA and CDR2 SQIVND (reference sequence). The CDR3 protein is CASTGGTTQYF. CDR3 in DNA: TGTGCCAGTACCGGGGGGACTACGCAGTATTTT.

The chain couples TRBV5-1 to TRBJ2-1; the D is unclear. Trimming left V 0 bases short and J 8 bases short, with 3 bases between. The CDR3 has 11 residues. Germline CDR1 reads SGHRS; CDR2 reads YFSETQ. The CDR3 DNA sequence: TGCGCCAGCAGCTTGGCCTATGAGCAGTTCTTC. This sequence encodes CASSLAYEQFF.

V usage is TRBV19 and J usage is TRBJ1-2; D remains ambiguous. CDR3 length: 13 amino acids. Germline V gives CDR1 LNHDA, CDR2 SQIVND (reference sequence). V lost 3 bases and J lost 6, with 11 bases in between. CDR3 sequence reads: CASSIRRADGYTF. The CDR3 DNA sequence: TGTGCCAGTAGTATTCGGAGGGCTGATGGCTACACCTTC.

In DNA form, the CDR3 reads TGTGCCAGCAGCGTAGAAGGCCAGGGACACTATGGCTACACCTTC. Its protein is CASSVEGQGHYGYTF. This chain joins TRBV9 and TRBJ1-2; TRBD1 might be the D (5 bases). The V end lost 0 bases, the J end lost 3 bases, and 12 bases lay between the germline ends. CDR1 is SGDLS and CDR2 is YYNGEE in the germline V gene. The CDR3 runs 15 residues.

The V gene is TRBV6-5, the J gene TRBJ2-1, with TRBD2 matching over 9 bases. The CDR3 spans 15 residues. The V gene's germline CDR1 is MNHEY and CDR2 SVGAGI. V was pared by 4 bases and J by 7 bases, with 8 bases of the junction left unmatched. The CDR3 DNA sequence: TGTGCCAGCAGTTTCCAGGGACTAGCCACAAATGAGCAGTTCTTC. Its protein is CASSFQGLATNEQFF.

This chain connects TRBV7-9 to TRBJ1-1, with no clear D. This CDR3 has 14 residues. Germline V gene data show CDR1 as SEHNR and CDR2 as FQNEAQ (reference sequence). V was pared by 1 base and J by 1 base, with 7 bases between. The CDR3 sequence: CASSLGQENTEAFF. CDR3 nucleotides: TGTGCCAGCAGCTTAGGGCAGGAGAACACTGAAGCTTTCTTT.

The J gene is TRBJ1-6, the V gene TRBV14; TRBD1 matches at 7 bases. Germline trimming cut 4 bases from V and 10 bases from J; bases unmatched to any gene: 10. Germline V gives CDR1 SGHDN, CDR2 FVKESK. This CDR3 region has 15 residues. The CDR3 spells CASSRKGASESPLHF. In nucleotides, the CDR3 is TGTGCCAGCAGCCGAAAGGGGGCCTCGGAATCACCCCTCCACTTT.

This clone was counted only a few times. The chain carries TRBV9 and TRBJ1-5; D not certain. Per germline, CDR1 SGDLS and CDR2 YYNGEE. V was trimmed by 3 bases and J by 1 base, leaving 8 bases between them. The CDR3 covers 14 residues. CDR3 region: CASSDQASNQPQHF. The CDR3 nucleotides read TGTGCCAGCAGCGACCAGGCGAGCAATCAGCCCCAGCATTTT.

The chain recombines TRBV27 with TRBJ2-4; D is unresolved. The germline V and J ends were trimmed by 2 bases and 7 bases, with 9 bases remaining between them. The germline V gene has CDR1 MNHEY and CDR2 SMNVEV (reference sequence). This CDR3 has 13 amino acids. The CDR3 loop reads CASSLGPVNIQYF. The CDR3 DNA follows: TGTGCCAGCAGTTTAGGGCCTGTTAACATTCAGTACTTC.

The V gene is TRBV5-1, the J gene TRBJ1-1; 7 nucleotides line up with TRBD1. V trimming: 0 bases; J trimming: 4 bases; junction bases outside the gene matches: 6. CDR1 is SGHRS and CDR2 is YFSETQ in the germline V gene. This CDR3 has 15 residues. The CDR3 nucleotides read TGCGCCAGCAGCTTGGAAGGGGGCGCGGGCACTGAAGCTTTCTTT. It encodes CASSLEGGAGTEAFF.

The CDR3 DNA is TGTGCCAGCACCGACGGGGGGCGGGGGAGCACAGATACGCAGTATTTT. Protein sequence: CASTDGGRGSTDTQYF. This sequence joins TRBV2 and TRBJ2-3, with D perhaps TRBD2 (7 bases). CDR3 length equals 16 residues. Trimming shortened V by 7 bases and J by 0 bases, and 17 bases separated the two germline ends. The germline gives CDR1 SNHLY, CDR2 FYNNEI.